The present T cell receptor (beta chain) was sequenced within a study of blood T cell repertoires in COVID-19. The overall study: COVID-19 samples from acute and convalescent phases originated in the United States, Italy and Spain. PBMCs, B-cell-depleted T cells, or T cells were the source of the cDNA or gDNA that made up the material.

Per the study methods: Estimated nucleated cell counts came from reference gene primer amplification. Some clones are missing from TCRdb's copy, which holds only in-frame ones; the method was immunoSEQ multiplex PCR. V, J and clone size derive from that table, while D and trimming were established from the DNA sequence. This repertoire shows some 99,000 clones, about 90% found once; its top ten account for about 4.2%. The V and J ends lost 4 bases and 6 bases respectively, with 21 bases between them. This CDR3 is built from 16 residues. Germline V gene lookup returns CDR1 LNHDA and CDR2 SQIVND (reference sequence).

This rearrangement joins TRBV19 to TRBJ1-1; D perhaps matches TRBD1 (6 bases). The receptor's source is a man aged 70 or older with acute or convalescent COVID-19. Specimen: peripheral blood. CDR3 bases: TGTGCCAGTAGTACATCTGGCGGGGGCTCTGAGGCTGAAGCTTTCTTT. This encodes CASSTSGGGSEAEAFF.